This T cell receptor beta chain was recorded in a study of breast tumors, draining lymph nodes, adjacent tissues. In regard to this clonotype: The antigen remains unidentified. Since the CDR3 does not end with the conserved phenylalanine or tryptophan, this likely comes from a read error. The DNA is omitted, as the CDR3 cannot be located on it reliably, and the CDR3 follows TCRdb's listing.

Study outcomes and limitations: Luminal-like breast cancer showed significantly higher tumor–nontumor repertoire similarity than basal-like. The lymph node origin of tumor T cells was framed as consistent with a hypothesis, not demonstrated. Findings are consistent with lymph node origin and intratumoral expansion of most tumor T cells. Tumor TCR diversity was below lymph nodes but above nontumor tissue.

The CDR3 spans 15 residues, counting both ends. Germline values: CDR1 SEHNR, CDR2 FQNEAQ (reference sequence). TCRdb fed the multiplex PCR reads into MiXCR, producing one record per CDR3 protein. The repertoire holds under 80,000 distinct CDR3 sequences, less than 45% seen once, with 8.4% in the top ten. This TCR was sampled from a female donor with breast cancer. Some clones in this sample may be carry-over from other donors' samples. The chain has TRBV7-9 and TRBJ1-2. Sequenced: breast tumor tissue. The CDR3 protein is CASSLVLAANYGYRV.